The 5 T cell receptor beta chains in this list originate from one sample, sequenced in a study of blood T cell repertoires in COVID-19. The data were produced by immunoSEQ multiplex PCR, yet TCRdb's version contains in-frame clones alone and is incomplete. The data show a few hundred thousand clones, 88% seen once. Sequencing was performed on peripheral blood. These receptors were obtained from a woman aged 25 to 39 with COVID-19, enrolled during active disease.

The genes are TRBV7-2 and TRBJ1-5; weak D call: TRBD1 (6 bases). Germline-derived CDR1 and CDR2 are SGHTA and FQGNSA. The CDR3 length is 15 residues. V was cut by 2 bases and J by 6 bases, with 14 bases left in between. The CDR3 region is CASSLFGQLGQPQHF. CDR3 nucleotides: TGTGCCAGCAGCTTATTCGGACAGCTCGGTCAGCCCCAGCATTTT.

The chain combines TRBV18 with TRBJ2-7; D possibly corresponds to TRBD2 (5 bases). The CDR3 covers 13 residues. CDR1 and CDR2 (germline): KGHSH, LQKENI. Between the trimmed V and J ends, which lost 2 bases and 9 bases, there was a span of 14 bases. The DNA for the CDR3 is TGTGCCAGCTCACCAGCCTTGACTGAGGGGCAGTACTTC. This sequence encodes CASSPALTEGQYF.

This rearrangement joins TRBV2 to TRBJ1-2; D possibly corresponds to TRBD1 (6 bases). This CDR3 spans 15 amino acids. Germline V gene data show CDR1 as SNHLY and CDR2 as FYNNEI. Trimming took 8 bases from V and 3 from J, leaving 19 bases between them. CDR3 nucleotides: TGTGCCAGCTGTGTCGAATCCGGGACACACTATGGCTACACCTTC. Its protein is CASCVESGTHYGYTF.

The V and J genes are TRBV5-1 and TRBJ1-3; D gene ambiguous. There are 12 residues in the CDR3. The V end lost 3 bases, the J end lost 5 bases, and 6 bases lay between the germline ends. In germline, CDR1 is SGHRS, CDR2 YFSETQ. The DNA of the CDR3 is TGCGCCAGCAGCTCCCCTAGAAACACCATATATTTT. It yields the protein CASSSPRNTIYF.

The genes are TRBV28 and TRBJ1-2; no reliable D call. The CDR3 spans 13 residues. Deletions cut 2 bases from V and 3 bases from J, with 7 bases between. Germline-derived CDR1 and CDR2 are MDHEN and SYDVKM. This CDR3 is CASSLLPYYGYTF. CDR3 DNA sequence: TGTGCCAGCAGTTTACTTCCTTACTATGGCTACACCTTC.